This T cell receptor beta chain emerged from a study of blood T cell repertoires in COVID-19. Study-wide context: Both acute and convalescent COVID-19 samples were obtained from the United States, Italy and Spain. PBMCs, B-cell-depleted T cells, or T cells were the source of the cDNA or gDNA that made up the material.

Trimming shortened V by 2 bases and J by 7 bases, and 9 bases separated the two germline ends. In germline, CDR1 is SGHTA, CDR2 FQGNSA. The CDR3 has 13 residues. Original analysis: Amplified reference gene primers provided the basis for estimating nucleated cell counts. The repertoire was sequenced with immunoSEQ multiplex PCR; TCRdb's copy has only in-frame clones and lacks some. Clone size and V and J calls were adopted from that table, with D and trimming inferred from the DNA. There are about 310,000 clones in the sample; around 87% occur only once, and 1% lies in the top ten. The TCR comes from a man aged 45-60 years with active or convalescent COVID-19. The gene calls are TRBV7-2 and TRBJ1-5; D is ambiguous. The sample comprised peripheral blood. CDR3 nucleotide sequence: TGTGCCAGCAGCTTACAGGCCGGACAGCCCCAGCATTTT. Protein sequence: CASSLQAGQPQHF.